This T cell receptor (beta chain) was recorded in a study of T cells in localized non-small cell lung cancer (dated by TCRdb to between 2020 and 2021). Regarding the study in general: The study analyzed T cell repertoires of 236 early-stage NSCLC patients, comparing tumors and uninvolved tumor-adjacent lungs. The cohort was made up of 236 treatment-naive NSCLC patients whose localized lung tumors had been resected. NSCLC patients had a mean age of roughly 66 years, and approximately 140 were male and 107 female. General conclusions and limits of the study: Because multi-region tumor sequencing was not done, intratumor heterogeneity could not be ruled out. A median of about 53 of the top 100 tumor clones were detected in paired uninvolved adjacent lung, and around 30 of these tumor clones were also found among the top 100 clones of the paired uninvolved adjacent lung. Since the design was exploratory, TCR variables were selected using unadjusted p-values with no false-discovery rate correction. Uninvolved tumor-adjacent lung showed the highest T cell clonality, higher than tumor, which suggests more focused antigenic responses in the uninvolved tumor-adjacent lung. Higher blood T cell density associated with longer overall survival, while higher adjacent-lung clonality associated with shorter survival.

TCR beta CDR3 regions were sequenced from DNA using the immunoSEQ Assay. The original methods were these. To compute T cell density, TCR beta template counts were normalized to usable DNA, which was estimated by amplifying housekeeping genes. The preseqR package was used to estimate richness by extrapolating to 400,000 templates for PBMC samples and to 120,000 templates for tissue samples. Clonality was calculated as one minus Pielou's evenness. Differential abundance testing on productive amino-acid clonotypes, with a minimum total count of 5 and an alpha of 0.1, was used to identify tissue-enriched TCRs. The Jaccard Index and the Morisita Overlap Index were used to measure how much the repertoires overlapped between compartments. TCR beta CDR3s were clustered by GLIPH together with public tetramer-defined viral CDR3s, and at least three viral sequences plus V-gene enrichment were required for viral motifs. TCRdb limited this immuneACCESS table to in-frame rearrangements with V and J called. A share of clones is missing; checked studies link under half to unresolved V genes, and the rest is unexplained. The V and J calls and clone size were taken over from that table, and D and trimming were inferred from the DNA. Within this sample are over 3,500 clones, with about 31% of them counted one time only. Clones ranked in the top ten supply approximately 8.2% of the sample.

A single count supports this clone. This clone's antigen is unknown. Base qualities are missing; no much larger clone stands one base away. At diagnosis, tumor, uninvolved tumor-adjacent lung and peripheral blood were collected and then preserved as a mix of FFPE and fresh-frozen material. From the cysteine up to the phenylalanine, the CDR3 has a length of 13 residues. Of all the DNA, just the CDR3 is kept, 39 bases in frame from base 1. Cut back by 1 base and 4 bases, the V and J ends lie 7 bases apart. According to the germline V gene, CDR1 reads LGHNT and CDR2 reads FRNRAP. This sequence was found in a male donor at least 60 years old with stage I lung adenocarcinoma. The chain uses TRBV12-5 and TRBJ1-1; the D gene cannot be resolved reliably. The sequences come from lung tumor tissue, collected before any cancer treatment. The base sequence is TGTGCTAGTGGTTTGGGCAAATCCACTGAAGCTTTCTTT. The translation is CASGLGKSTEAFF. The entire variable domain, with the stretches around the CDR3 drawn from the reference TRBV12-5 and TRBJ1-1 proteins, is DARVTQTPRHKVTEMGQEVTMRCQPILGHNTVFWYRQTMMQGLELLAYFRNRAPLDDSGMPKDRFSAEMPDATLATLKIQPSEPRDSAVYFCASGLGKSTEAFFGQGTRLTVV.